This T cell receptor (beta chain) emerged from a study of immune evolution from preneoplasia to lung adenocarcinoma. Sequencing was performed with immunoSEQ multiplex PCR; in TCRdb, only in-frame clones are kept and a portion is missing. The sample has under 8,500 clones, roughly 79% seen once; the top ten hold 6.5% to 10%. CDR3 length: 14 amino acids. Trimming took 1 base from V and 3 from J, leaving 4 bases between them. Germline V gene data show CDR1 as MNHEY and CDR2 as SMNVEV (reference sequence). This clone has a single count. The antigen is not known. Patients had resection in Japan or China between about 2014 and 2018. The study, taken as a whole, reports: Top clone frequencies peaked in normal lung, apparently declining through invasive adenocarcinoma. Later-stage lesions appeared to have more T cells, more diversity, less clonality. Compared with EGFR-mutant or double wild-type lesions, KRAS-mutant nodules were more clonal.

The receptor's source is a person in their fifties with lung adenocarcinoma. What was sequenced was FFPE invasive lung adenocarcinoma tissue. The chain has TRBV27 and TRBJ2-6, with no clear D. CDR3 region: CASSLWDGANVLTF. The CDR3, as DNA: TGTGCCAGCAGTTTATGGGATGGGGCCAACGTCCTGACTTTC.